This T cell receptor (beta chain) was recorded in a study of cytomegalovirus exposure and HLA in healthy donors. At the level of the study: Of all 400 or so donors who were genotyped, 80% to 85% belonged to the Caucasian-associated ancestry cluster.

From germline, CDR1 is ENHRY and CDR2 SYGVKD. This CDR3 spans 14 amino acids. Trimming cost V 4 bases and J 3 bases; bases outside gene matches: 6. Points from the study as a whole: Reports credit the classifier with highly specific, highly sensitive diagnosis of cytomegalovirus status. Among TCR beta chains, those listed as cytomegalovirus-associated numbered more than 150.

As for this clone: Its antigen is unknown.

The primer mix had 60 Vbeta and 13 Jbeta primers. Measured with immunoSEQ multiplex PCR; TCRdb has only the in-frame clones, and not every one. The data show more than 75,000 clones, 74% seen once. The sample consisted of PBMCs. The clonotype comes from a man aged 40-49 years in good health and CMV-seropositive. The J gene is TRBJ2-7, the V gene TRBV10-3; 7 bases are a match to TRBD1. The CDR3 spells CAISGKGAGYEQYF. The CDR3 bases are TGTGCCATCAGTGGGAAGGGGGCGGGCTACGAGCAGTACTTC.